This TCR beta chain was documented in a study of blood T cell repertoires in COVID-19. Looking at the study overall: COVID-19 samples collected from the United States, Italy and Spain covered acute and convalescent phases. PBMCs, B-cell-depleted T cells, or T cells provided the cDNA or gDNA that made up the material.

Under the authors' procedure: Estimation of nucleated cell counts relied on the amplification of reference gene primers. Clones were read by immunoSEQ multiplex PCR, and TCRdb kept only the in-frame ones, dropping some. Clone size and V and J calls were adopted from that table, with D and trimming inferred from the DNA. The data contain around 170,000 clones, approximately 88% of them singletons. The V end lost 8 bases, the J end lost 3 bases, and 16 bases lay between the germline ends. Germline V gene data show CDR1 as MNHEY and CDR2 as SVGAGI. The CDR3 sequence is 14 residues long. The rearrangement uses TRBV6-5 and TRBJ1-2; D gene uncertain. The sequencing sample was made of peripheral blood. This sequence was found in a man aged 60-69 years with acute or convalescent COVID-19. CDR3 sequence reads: CASDNGRGYYGYTF. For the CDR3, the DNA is TGTGCCAGCGACAACGGACGGGGATACTATGGCTACACCTTC.